This is a list of T cell receptor beta chains from one sample in a study of monozygotic twins with inflammatory bowel disease. TCRdb reprocessed the 5' RACE reads and keeps a single row for each CDR3 protein, giving no DNA. In all, the sample yields fewer than 350,000 distinct CDR3 sequences. Sequenced input: blood. Receptors originate from a human donor with ulcerative colitis or Crohn's disease, or a healthy co-twin of an affected twin (not recorded which). The CDR3 runs from the conserved cysteine through the conserved F or W.

V	J	CDR3
TRBV5-1	TRBJ2-1	CASSTLPTSRNEQFF
TRBV2	TRBJ1-1	CASSLTGQTRNTEAFF
TRBV4-3	TRBJ1-1	CASSQDSSGTTEAFF
TRBV12-3/TRBV12-4	TRBJ1-4	CASSPSWKPYGEKLFF
TRBV20-1	TRBJ2-5	CSATHDGGLQETQYF
TRBV20-1	TRBJ2-1	CSAKTSGGASEQFF
TRBV7-2	TRBJ2-3	CASSFDGGASDTQYF
TRBV14	TRBJ2-3	CASSQKLLADTDTQYF
TRBV4-1	TRBJ2-5	CASSQDQGRETQYF
TRBV20-1	TRBJ1-2	CSARESLGYGYTF
TRBV6-1	TRBJ2-3	CASSADRADTQYF
TRBV29-1	TRBJ2-7	CSVYAGSGSYEQYF
TRBV4-1	TRBJ2-2	CASSHILTGELFF
TRBV19	TRBJ2-2	CASSIGPLNTGELFF
TRBV28	TRBJ1-5	CASSPSSGPNQPQHF
TRBV29-1	TRBJ1-1	CSVLTRQGFNTEAFF
TRBV20-1	TRBJ2-5	CSATPGGLSETQYF
TRBV6-1	TRBJ2-1	CASNEGLAGGVDEQFF
TRBV20-1	TRBJ1-1	CSATQMNTEAFF
TRBV7-9	TRBJ2-2	CASSLTGSGITGELFF
TRBV5-1	TRBJ1-1	CASSGDRVNTEAFF
TRBV5-1	TRBJ2-2	CASSLRTGEDGELFF
TRBV30	TRBJ2-7	CAWVGNRGPSYEQYF
TRBV11-3	TRBJ1-1	CASSQGTGVAEAFF
TRBV5-1	TRBJ1-1	CASSSPRTDKTEAFF
TRBV28	TRBJ2-2	CASSLKTGRNTGELFF
TRBV19	TRBJ2-1	CASSIGSDEQFF
TRBV5-1	TRBJ2-1	CASSLDPGGNLQFF
TRBV12-3/TRBV12-4	TRBJ1-5	CASSLGAGGFNQPQHF
TRBV20-1	TRBJ2-7	CSARDLAGDLYEQYF
TRBV15	TRBJ1-1	CATSRDRRRPAFF
TRBV28	TRBJ2-7	CASTPAGMPYEQYF